A selection of T cell receptor beta chains follows, all from one sample in a study of cytomegalovirus exposure and HLA in healthy donors. The table came from immunoSEQ multiplex PCR; TCRdb's copy has only in-frame clones and leaves some out. The table lists roughly 290,000 clones, 80% of them singletons, with about 0.29% in the top ten. Sequencing was carried out using PBMCs. These receptor sequences come from a girl aged 2 to 10 in good health and CMV-seronegative. CDR3s include the opening cysteine and the closing phenylalanine or tryptophan. The D gene is left open where the match is weak. Where a row states a size, it is once, few, many or the class of an expanded clone; other rows omit it.

>TRBJ1-5|TRBV19|-|-
TGTGCCAGCGTTCCGGGAGGCAATCAGCCCCAGCATTTT
CASVPGGNQPQHF
>TRBJ1-2|TRBV5-1|-|-
TGCGCCAGCAGCTTGCAGGGGACGGCTAACTATGGCTACACCTTC
CASSLQGTANYGYTF
>TRBJ2-7|TRBV28|-|few
TGTGCCAGCAGTTTATCGGGGATTTACGAGCAGTACTTC
CASSLSGIYEQYF
>TRBJ2-3|TRBV4-2|TRBD2|-
TGTGCCAGCAGCCAAGAGGGTAGCGGGGATAGCACAGATACGCAGTATTTT
CASSQEGSGDSTDTQYF
>TRBJ2-7|TRBV6-5|-|few
TGTGCCAGCAGGAGGGACTCGGCCTACGAGCAGTACTTC
CASRRDSAYEQYF
>TRBJ2-2|TRBV19|TRBD2|-
TGTGCCAGTAGTACCCCATGGGCGGGAGGGTACACCGGGGAGCTGTTTTTT
CASSTPWAGGYTGELFF
>TRBJ2-5|TRBV10-3|-|-
TGTGCCATCAGTGAGAGGGAGCAAGAGACCCAGTACTTC
CAISEREQETQYF
>TRBJ1-2|TRBV10-3|-|-
TGTGCCATCAGTGAGTCGAGTCAGGGCGCGGTCTATGGCTACACCTTC
CAISESSQGAVYGYTF
>TRBJ2-5|TRBV18|-|few
TGTGCCAGCTCCTCCCAAGAGACCCAGTACTTC
CASSSQETQYF
>TRBJ1-3|TRBV5-4|-|few
TGTGCCGCTAAGCAGGCGGGAGGCTCTGGAAACACCATATATTTT
CAAKQAGGSGNTIYF
>TRBJ2-2|TRBV27|TRBD2|-
TGTGCCAGCCGTTGGCTAGCGGGAACCGGGGAGCTGTTTTTT
CASRWLAGTGELFF
>TRBJ2-7|TRBV2|-|-
TGTGCCAGCAGGGATCGGGACTCGGGCTACGAGCAGTACTTC
CASRDRDSGYEQYF
>TRBJ2-5|TRBV6-5|-|-
TGTGCCAGCAGTTGGGGCGATGGGGAGACCCAGTACTTC
CASSWGDGETQYF
>TRBJ1-5|TRBV25-1|-|-
TGTGCCAGCAGTGGGGCGCTAAATCAGCCCCAGCATTTT
CASSGALNQPQHF
>TRBJ1-4|TRBV10-1|TRBD1|-
TGCGCCAGCAGTGAGGGCCAGGGGGGTGAAAAACTGTTTTTT
CASSEGQGGEKLFF
>TRBJ2-1|TRBV11-2|TRBD2|-
TGTGCCAGCAGACGCGTAGCGGGACCTTACAATGAGCAGTTCTTC
CASRRVAGPYNEQFF
>TRBJ1-3|TRBV15|TRBD1|-
TGTGCCACCAGCAGAGACAGGGGGCCTGGAAACACCATATATTTT
CATSRDRGPGNTIYF
>TRBJ1-2|TRBV30|-|-
TGTGCCTGGAGTGTACACGACAGCTATGGCTACACCTTC
CAWSVHDSYGYTF
>TRBJ2-3|TRBV5-1|TRBD2|-
TGCGCCAGCAGCATTAGCGGGAGGGCCCTCGATACGCAGTATTTT
CASSISGRALDTQYF
>TRBJ2-1|TRBV25-1|TRBD2|-
TGTGCCAGCAGTGACCGGGGGGGCGACAATGAGCAGTTCTTC
CASSDRGGDNEQFF
>TRBJ2-6|TRBV5-1|-|-
TGCGCCAGCAGGCCAGGGTCTGGGGCCAACGTCCTGACTTTC
CASRPGSGANVLTF
>TRBJ2-7|TRBV4-1|-|-
TGCGCCAGCAGCCAAGTCTATGACAGAGGATACGAGCAGTACTTC
CASSQVYDRGYEQYF
>TRBJ2-2|TRBV5-6|TRBD1|few
TGTGCCAGCAGTTCGACAGGGATCACCGGGGAGCTGTTTTTT
CASSSTGITGELFF
>TRBJ2-1|TRBV20-1|-|-
TGCAGTGCTACGGGGTACAATGAGCAGTTCTTC
CSATGYNEQFF
>TRBJ2-7|TRBV30|TRBD1|few
TGTGCCTGGAGTACCCGGGGGACAGGGGTGGGGGAGCAGTACTTC
CAWSTRGTGVGEQYF
>TRBJ1-2|TRBV5-4|-|-
TGTGCCAGCAGCTGCGCAGTTTGCGGGGCCTCTTCCAACTATGGCTACACCTTC
CASSCAVCGASSNYGYTF
>TRBJ1-1|TRBV13|-|-
TGTGCCAGCAGCCTCGAGAGAAACACTGAAGCTTTCTTT
CASSLERNTEAFF
>TRBJ2-3|TRBV7-6|-|-
TGTGCCAGCAGCCCACTTCAGGGCACAGATACGCAGTATTTT
CASSPLQGTDTQYF
>TRBJ2-3|TRBV29-1|-|-
TGCAGCGGGACAGAGAACACAGATACGCAGTATTTT
CSGTENTDTQYF
>TRBJ2-5|TRBV2|-|-
TGTGCCAGCAGTGAAGCGGCAGCTCTCGGGGGACCTCTCCAAGAGACCCAGTACTTC
CASSEAAALGGPLQETQYF
>TRBJ2-7|TRBV14|TRBD1|-
TGTGCCAGCAGCCAAGCCCAGGGGGCGTACGAGCAGTACTTC
CASSQAQGAYEQYF
>TRBJ2-1|TRBV7-3|TRBD2|few
TGTGCCAGCAGCTTAACGGGAGCGGGGAATGAGCAGTTCTTC
CASSLTGAGNEQFF
>TRBJ1-1|TRBV6-5|-|-
TGTGCCTGCAGGACAAACCTGAACACTGAAGCTTTCTTT
CACRTNLNTEAFF